The clone carrying this T cell receptor beta chain appeared a few times. The source of the sample is a study of kidney transplant recipient with SARS-CoV-2 infection. TCRdb re-analysed the reads in MiXCR, keeping a single row per CDR3 protein. The table has under 300,000 distinct CDR3 sequences, around 26% seen once. CDR3 length: 17 residues. CDR1 is SGHAT and CDR2 is FQDESV in the germline V gene (reference sequence). The V end lost 5 bases, the J end lost 4 bases, and 23 bases lay between the germline ends. This material consisted of a blood sample, taken at baseline and between days 110 and 120 from a kidney transplant recipient. This chain connects TRBV11-1 to TRBJ1-2; D is ambiguous. This receptor was obtained from a young adult male patient who had COVID-19 and was a kidney transplant recipient. Some T cells may trace back to the graft donor. The CDR3, as DNA: TGTGCCAGCAGCGTGAGGTGTAAGGCTGGAAAGACCTATGGCTACACCTTC. Translation gives CASSVRCKAGKTYGYTF.